The rows below give T cell receptor beta chains drawn from one sample of a study of human T cells and chemical hapten exposure. Using its own MiXCR run on the RACE reads, TCRdb lists one record per CDR3 protein. This sample has roughly 380,000 distinct CDR3 sequences, with roughly 5% found just once. The sample here was whole blood, taken in connection with sensitization to the hapten diphenylcyclopropenone (DPC). These receptors came from a woman aged 45-65 years with alopecia areata. Some clones in this sample may be carry-over from other donors' samples. Both conserved end residues are part of each CDR3. The D gene is left open where the match is weak. Clone sizes are given selectively: once, few, many, or a class where the clone is expanded.

clone_size	d_call	v_call	j_call	cdr3_nt	cdr3_aa
many	.	TRBV7-9	TRBJ2-5	TGTGCCAGCAGCCCGGGCTCTCAAGAGACCCAGTACTTC	CASSPGSQETQYF
many	.	TRBV7-9	TRBJ2-7	TGTGCCAGCAGCTTAGATAACACGGACTACGAGCAGTACTTC	CASSLDNTDYEQYF
many	.	TRBV5-4	TRBJ2-7	TGTGCCAGCAGCTTGGACAGACATTACGAGCAGTACTTC	CASSLDRHYEQYF
few	.	TRBV15	TRBJ2-1	TGTGCCACCAGCCCGAGAGGGGACTACAATGAGCAGTTCTTC	CATSPRGDYNEQFF
.	.	TRBV7-2	TRBJ1-1	TGTGCCAGCAGCCTCTCCGGGGGCCTGAACACTGAAGCTTTCTTT	CASSLSGGLNTEAFF
.	.	TRBV12-3/TRBV12-4	TRBJ2-5	TGTGCCAGCAGTCCCTCAGGGAAAGAGACCCAGTACTTC	CASSPSGKETQYF
many	.	TRBV6-6	TRBJ1-2	TGTGCCAGCCGGGGGAATGGCTACACCTTC	CASRGNGYTF
many	.	TRBV3-1	TRBJ1-2	TGTGCCAGCAGCCTTACAGGTACCTATGGCTACACCTTC	CASSLTGTYGYTF
.	.	TRBV20-1	TRBJ2-7	TGCAGTGCTAGAGACCCGAGTGGTGCAGTGGAGCAGTACTTC	CSARDPSGAVEQYF
many	.	TRBV30	TRBJ1-2	TGTGCCTGGAGTGTACGGCATCTCGGCACCTTC	CAWSVRHLGTF
few	TRBD2	TRBV20-1	TRBJ2-3	TGCAGTGCTAGAGAAACTAGCGGGAGGGCAGATACGCAGTATTTT	CSARETSGRADTQYF
many	.	TRBV4-1	TRBJ1-5	TGCGCCAGCAGCCAAGTGTCAGGGGCTAGCAATCAGCCCCAGCATTTT	CASSQVSGASNQPQHF
many	TRBD2	TRBV13	TRBJ2-1	TGTGCCAGCAGAAATGGACTAGACCTAGCTGAGGAGCAGTTCTTC	CASRNGLDLAEEQFF
.	.	TRBV5-1	TRBJ2-5	TGCGCCAGCAGCACGACCCGGGACTCCCAAGAGACCCAGTACTTC	CASSTTRDSQETQYF
.	TRBD2	TRBV6-6	TRBJ2-1	TGTGCCAGCAGTTACGGGGCGGGAGCGGGAAATGAGCAGTTCTTC	CASSYGAGAGNEQFF
many	.	TRBV27	TRBJ1-2	TGTGCCAGCAGTCCCCTCCTAGGGACGGACTATGGCTACACCTTC	CASSPLLGTDYGYTF
many	TRBD2	TRBV6-2/TRBV6-3	TRBJ2-1	TGTGCCAGCACTTTAGCGGGAGGGCCGTACAATGAGCAGTTCTTC	CASTLAGGPYNEQFF
many	TRBD2	TRBV5-1	TRBJ2-5	TGCGCCAGCAGCTTGCCTAGCGGGCAAGAGACCCAGTACTTC	CASSLPSGQETQYF
many	.	TRBV7-2	TRBJ2-6	TGTGCCAGCAGCTTAGGACCCGGTATCTACTCTGGGGCCAACGTCCTGACTTTC	CASSLGPGIYSGANVLTF
few	.	TRBV6-1	TRBJ2-2	TGTGCCAGCACCCCCGGGACACCCTGGGGCGGGGAATCGAACACCGGGGAGCTGTTTTTT	CASTPGTPWGGESNTGELFF
many	.	TRBV19	TRBJ2-5	TGTGCCAGTAGTATGTCGGACTCAGTGTACCAAGAGACCCAGTACTTC	CASSMSDSVYQETQYF
.	.	TRBV6-5	TRBJ1-1	TGTGCCAGCAGTTCCAACACCATGAACACTGAAGCTTTCTTT	CASSSNTMNTEAFF
many	.	TRBV2	TRBJ1-2	TGTGCCAGCAGGCCTGACCGGGACCCAAACTATGGCTACACCTTC	CASRPDRDPNYGYTF
many	.	TRBV20-1	TRBJ2-7	TGCAGCGCTAGTCAGCGAGGGACTCCCTACGAGCAGTACTTC	CSASQRGTPYEQYF
.	.	TRBV18	TRBJ1-5	TGTGCCAGCTCTCTCGAGAGGGTTCAGCCCCAGCATTTT	CASSLERVQPQHF
many	.	TRBV7-8	TRBJ1-1	TGTGCCAGCAGCTTAAACAGGGCGAACACTGAAGCTTTCTTT	CASSLNRANTEAFF
many	.	TRBV2	TRBJ1-1	TGTGCCAGCAGCCCTGGGACCGCATTAATGAACACTGAAGCTTTCTTT	CASSPGTALMNTEAFF
many	.	TRBV7-2	TRBJ2-1	TGTGCCAGCAGCTTAGGGGGGTCCTTCTACAATGAGCAGTTCTTC	CASSLGGSFYNEQFF
.	.	TRBV20-1	TRBJ2-1	TGCAGTGCTCCTCCCCCCGGATTTTACAATGAGCAGTTCTTC	CSAPPPGFYNEQFF
many	TRBD1	TRBV7-9	TRBJ1-1	TGTGCCAGTTTGACAGGGGGAGCAACTGAAGCTTTCTTT	CASLTGGATEAFF
few	.	TRBV5-6	TRBJ2-7	TGTGCCAGCAGCCGCGACAGCACCGAGCAGTACTTC	CASSRDSTEQYF
many	.	TRBV6-2/TRBV6-3	TRBJ1-1	TGTGCCAGCAGTCCCACAGGGCCTGAAGCTTTCTTT	CASSPTGPEAFF
.	TRBD2	TRBV2	TRBJ2-3	TGTGCCAGCAGGATAGCGGGAGGGCCCTCAACAGATACGCAGTATTTT	CASRIAGGPSTDTQYF
many	.	TRBV10-3	TRBJ2-3	TGTGCCATCGCTTACAGGGATGGAGATACGCAGTATTTT	CAIAYRDGDTQYF
many	.	TRBV20-1	TRBJ2-2	TGCAGTGCTAAAGGAGGGGGCCCCGGCCTGAACACCGGGGAGCTGTTTTTT	CSAKGGGPGLNTGELFF
.	.	TRBV4-2	TRBJ2-3	TGTGCCAGCAGCCAAGATCTAACAAGCCTTACCACAGATACGCAGTATTTT	CASSQDLTSLTTDTQYF
few	.	TRBV12-5	TRBJ1-3	TGTGCTAGTGGTTTGGACGAAACCATATATTTT	CASGLDETIYF
.	.	TRBV28	TRBJ1-4	TGTGCCAGCAGCCCCCCCACGGGGATGGGATTGTTTTTT	CASSPPTGMGLFF
few	.	TRBV7-8	TRBJ2-6	TGTGCCAGCAGCTCCTGGGACGCTGGGGCCAACGTCCTGACTTTC	CASSSWDAGANVLTF
many	.	TRBV2	TRBJ2-2	TGTGCCAGCAGTGTACAGGGATTTAACACCGGGGAGCTGTTTTTT	CASSVQGFNTGELFF